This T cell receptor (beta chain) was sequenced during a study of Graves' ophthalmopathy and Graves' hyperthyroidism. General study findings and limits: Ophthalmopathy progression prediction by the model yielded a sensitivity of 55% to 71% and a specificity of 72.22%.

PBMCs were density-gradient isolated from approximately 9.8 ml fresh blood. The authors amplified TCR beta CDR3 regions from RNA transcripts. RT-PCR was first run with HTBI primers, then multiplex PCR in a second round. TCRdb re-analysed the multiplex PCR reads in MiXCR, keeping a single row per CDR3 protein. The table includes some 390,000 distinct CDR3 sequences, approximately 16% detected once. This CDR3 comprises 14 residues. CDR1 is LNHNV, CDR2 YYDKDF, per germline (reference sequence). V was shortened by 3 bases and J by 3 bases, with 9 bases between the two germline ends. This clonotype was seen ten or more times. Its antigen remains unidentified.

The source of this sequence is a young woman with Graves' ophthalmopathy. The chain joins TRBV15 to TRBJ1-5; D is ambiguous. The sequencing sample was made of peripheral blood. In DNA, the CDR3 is TGTGCCACCAGCAGCGGGGAGACCAATCAGCCCCAGCATTTT. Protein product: CATSSGETNQPQHF. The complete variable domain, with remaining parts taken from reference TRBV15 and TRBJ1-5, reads DAMVIQNPRYQVTQFGKPVTLSCSQTLNHNVMYWYQQKSSQAPKLLFHYYDKDFNNEADTPDNFQSRRPNTSFCFLDIRSPGLGDTAMYLCATSSGETNQPQHFGDGTRLSIL.